This passage covers 31 T cell receptor beta chains from one sample sequenced in a study of control samples from healthy donors and cancer patients. Here immunoSEQ multiplex PCR was the method, and the copy in TCRdb shows in-frame clones only, minus some. Among about 150,000 clones, around 88% were seen once, and the ten largest hold less than 2%. Specimen: blood. These receptors were collected from a man between 18 and 35 years old in good health.

This chain joins TRBV5-4 and TRBJ1-6; possible D gene TRBD1, 5 bases. V was shortened by 2 bases and J by 10 bases, with 13 bases between the two germline ends. From germline, CDR1 is SGHNT and CDR2 YYREEE (reference sequence). The CDR3 covers 14 residues. The CDR3 DNA follows: TGTGCCAGCAGCTTCAGGGATCAAGAGTCACCCCTCCACTTT. Its translation is CASSFRDQESPLHF.

This chain uses TRBV6-5 with TRBJ1-4; 9 bases line up with TRBD1. V was pared by 8 bases and J by 7 bases, with 11 bases of the junction left unmatched. CDR1 is MNHEY and CDR2 is SVGAGI in the germline V gene. The length of the CDR3 is 15 residues. CDR3 nucleotide sequence: TGTGCCAGCGGGGGACAGGGTATTTTGGGTGAAAAACTGTTTTTT. It is translated as CASGGQGILGEKLFF.

Here the CDR3 reads CASSTIFGGRGPQHF. DNA of the CDR3: TGTGCCAGCAGTACCATATTCGGAGGTCGGGGGCCCCAGCATTTT. The chain recombines TRBV28 with TRBJ1-5; D remains ambiguous. Germline CDR1 MDHEN, CDR2 SYDVKM. This CDR3 has 15 residues. The V end lost 5 bases, the J end lost 9 bases, and 20 bases lay between the germline ends.

CDR3: CASSLRSGGGATRYNEQFF. The CDR3 DNA sequence: TGTGCCAGCAGCTTGAGGTCTGGCGGGGGAGCGACGAGATACAATGAGCAGTTCTTC. The gene calls are TRBV7-6 and TRBJ2-1, with 7 bases matching TRBD2. Germline assignment: CDR1 SGHVS and CDR2 FNYEAQ. The CDR3 extends over 19 amino acids. J lost 4 bases, V lost 3 bases, and 18 bases had no gene match. The entire variable domain, with the rest obtained from reference TRBV7-6 and TRBJ2-1, is as follows: GAGVSQSPRYKVTKRGQDVALRCDPISGHVSLYWYRQALGQGPEFLTYFNYEAQQDKSGLPNDRFSAERPEGSISTLTIQRTEQRDSAMYRCASSLRSGGGATRYNEQFFGPGTRLTVL.

The CDR3 sequence is CARSRGYTF. The CDR3 nucleotides read TGTGCCAGGTCTCGTGGCTACACCTTC. V usage is TRBV6-4 and J usage is TRBJ1-2, with D unresolved. Trimming shortened V by 9 bases and J by 7 bases, and 6 bases separated the two germline ends. The germline CDR1 and CDR2 sequences are MRHNA and SNTAGT. The CDR3 extends over 9 amino acids.

The chain recombines TRBV9 with TRBJ1-1; D possibly corresponds to TRBD1 (6 bases). V was cut by 4 bases and J by 7 bases, with 17 bases left in between. This CDR3 spans 14 amino acids. Germline-derived CDR1 and CDR2 are SGDLS and YYNGEE. The CDR3 nucleotides read TGTGCCAGCAGCCTGGAACAGGGAGTGGGTGAAGCTTTCTTT. It yields the protein CASSLEQGVGEAFF.

V usage is TRBV29-1 and J usage is TRBJ2-2; weak D call: TRBD2 (6 bases). The CDR3 is 13 amino acids. Germline V lookup: CDR1 SQVTM, CDR2 ANQGSEA. The V end lost 3 bases, the J end lost 4 bases, and 9 bases lay between the germline ends. The DNA for the CDR3 is TGCAGCGTTGAGGGGGAGGTCACCGGGGAGCTGTTTTTT. Its protein product is CSVEGEVTGELFF.

This clone was counted a single time. The chain couples TRBV12-3 or TRBV12-4 to TRBJ1-5; D gene unclear. Trimming took off 2 bases at V and 5 bases at J, with 7 bases between the two ends. This CDR3 spans 13 amino acids. The DNA of the CDR3 is TGTGCCAGCAGTTTACCCGGTGATCAGCCCCAGCATTTT. Protein: CASSLPGDQPQHF.

The V call is TRBV18, the J call TRBJ2-1; 8 nucleotides line up with TRBD1. Germline CDR1 reads KGHSH; CDR2 reads LQKENI. The CDR3 extends over 15 amino acids. Trimming removed 3 bases from V and 6 bases from J; junction bases left unmatched: 7. CDR3 region: CASSPERQGLNEQFF. CDR3 nucleotides: TGTGCCAGCTCACCCGAGAGACAGGGGCTCAATGAGCAGTTCTTC.

This clone was observed a single time. The rearrangement uses TRBV9 and TRBJ1-1; D remains unclear. The germline V and J ends were trimmed by 4 bases and 5 bases, with 18 bases remaining between them. The CDR3 totals 15 residues. Germline CDR1 is SGDLS and CDR2 is YYNGEE. CDR3 sequence: CASSPAPSGWTEAFF. DNA for the CDR3: TGTGCCAGCAGCCCCGCCCCTAGCGGTTGGACTGAAGCTTTCTTT.

The chain couples TRBV9 to TRBJ1-2; D is possibly TRBD1 (5 bases). V lost 4 bases and J 4 bases, leaving 14 bases between the germline ends. Germline V gene sequence: CDR1 SGDLS, CDR2 YYNGEE. The CDR3 spans 14 residues. The CDR3 reads CASSPEAGPYGYTF. The CDR3 DNA reads as TGTGCCAGCAGCCCCGAAGCGGGGCCCTATGGCTACACCTTC.

The rearrangement uses TRBV6-5 and TRBJ2-7, with 7 bases that match TRBD2. V lost 2 bases, J lost 2 bases, and 6 bases stayed unmatched. Germline V lookup: CDR1 MNHEY, CDR2 SVGAGI. The CDR3 has 15 residues. CDR3 residues: CASSYGRGPPYEQYF. The CDR3 coding sequence is TGTGCCAGCAGTTACGGGAGGGGACCCCCCTACGAGCAGTACTTC.

The rearrangement uses TRBV6-2 or TRBV6-3 and TRBJ1-5; TRBD1 matches at 7 bases. This CDR3 has 14 amino acids. Trimming at V came to 2 bases and at J to 5 bases, leaving 3 bases not matched to a gene. Germline-derived CDR1 and CDR2 are MNHEY and SVGEGT. The CDR3 spells CASSYTGDDQPQHF. DNA for the CDR3: TGTGCCAGCAGTTACACAGGGGACGATCAGCCCCAGCATTTT.

The chain couples TRBV24-1 to TRBJ1-2; 7 positions agree with TRBD1. This CDR3 has 15 residues. CDR1 and CDR2 (germline): KGHDR, SFDVKD. V lost 2 bases to trimming and J lost 8 bases; unmatched junction nucleotides: 10. The CDR3 spells CATSDSRDSLSGYTF. As DNA, the CDR3 is TGTGCCACCAGTGATTCCCGGGACAGCCTCTCGGGCTACACCTTC.

The rearrangement joins TRBV29-1 to TRBJ1-2; maybe TRBD1 (6 bases). Trimming took off 6 bases at V and 7 bases at J, with 12 bases between the two ends. The CDR3 contains 11 residues. Germline values: CDR1 SQVTM, CDR2 ANQGSEA. As DNA, the CDR3 is TGCAGCGTCGACCAGGGGATTGGCTACACCTTC. Amino acid sequence: CSVDQGIGYTF.

CDR3 sequence reads: CASTRATEQFF. The CDR3 DNA reads as TGTGCCAGCACCAGAGCCACTGAGCAGTTCTTC. The chain recombines TRBV2 with TRBJ2-1; D is unclear. V shed 7 bases and J shed 9 bases, with 10 bases lying between them. The CDR3 extends over 11 amino acids. In germline, CDR1 is SNHLY, CDR2 FYNNEI.

Regarding this clone: This CDR3 is also generated by other DNA sequences in the sample. The chain combines TRBV6-5 with TRBJ1-2; 7 nucleotides match TRBD1. This CDR3 has 13 residues. The germline CDR1 and CDR2 sequences are MNHEY and SVGAGI. The V gene end was trimmed by 5 bases and the J gene end by 2 bases; junction bases not matched to a gene: 2. CDR3 protein: CASSPTGNYGYTF. CDR3 nucleotides: TGTGCCAGCAGTCCGACAGGGAACTATGGCTACACCTTC.

This clone occurred many times. The chain joins TRBV30 to TRBJ1-6, with D possibly TRBD1 on 5 matching bases. The CDR3 spans 15 residues. Germline CDR1 and CDR2: GTSNPN and SVGIG (reference sequence). The V end lost 0 bases, the J end lost 10 bases, and 16 bases lay between the germline ends. The CDR3, as DNA: TGTGCCTGGAGTGTACAGCAGGGAGAAAGCTCACCCCTCCACTTT. Its translation: CAWSVQQGESSPLHF.

This chain connects TRBV4-3 to TRBJ2-5; 10 bases agree with TRBD2. Germline V gene lookup returns CDR1 LGHNA and CDR2 YSLEER. This CDR3 is built from 16 residues. The J segment lost 1 base and the V segment lost 2 bases, leaving 4 bases of the junction unmatched. The DNA for the CDR3 is TGCGCCAGCAGCCAAATAGCGGGGGGCATCCAAGAGACCCAGTACTTC. This gives the protein CASSQIAGGIQETQYF.

Note on this clone: A read error may explain this, as a much larger clone is one base away. This chain links TRBV2 with TRBJ2-3, with 11 bases aligning to TRBD2. The length of the CDR3 is 15 residues. V trimming: 4 bases; J trimming: 1 base; junction bases outside the gene matches: 1. Germline CDR1 reads SNHLY; CDR2 reads FYNNEI. CDR3 sequence reads: CASSALAGGTDTQYF. The CDR3 DNA is TGTGCCAGCAGTGCACTAGCGGGGGGCACAGATACGCAGTATTTT.

V usage is TRBV28 and J usage is TRBJ2-3; the D gene is possibly TRBD2 (5 bases). The CDR3 is 14 residues long. Per the germline V gene, CDR1 is MDHEN and CDR2 is SYDVKM. Trimming shortened V by 8 bases and J by 0 bases, and 12 bases separated the two germline ends. The CDR3 is CASSNRGSTDTQYF. CDR3 nucleotide sequence: TGTGCCAGCTCCAACCGCGGGAGCACAGATACGCAGTATTTT.

This chain joins TRBV4-3 and TRBJ1-6; D gene uncertain. The CDR3 is made up of 17 amino acids. V lost 4 bases to trimming and J lost 7 bases, with 20 bases between them. CDR1 LGHNA and CDR2 YSLEER come from the germline V gene. CDR3 in amino acids: CASSPYLNPGKNSPLHF. CDR3 sequence (DNA): TGCGCCAGCAGCCCTTACTTGAACCCGGGAAAAAATTCACCCCTCCACTTT.

V is TRBV6-5 and J is TRBJ1-5; the match to TRBD1 covers 7 bases. Germline V gives CDR1 MNHEY, CDR2 SVGAGI. V shed 6 bases and J 6 bases; nucleotides not matched to a gene: 8. The CDR3 runs 14 residues. CDR3 coding DNA: TGTGCCAGCAGACTGGACAGGCTGGTTCAGCCCCAGCATTTT. Translating gives CASRLDRLVQPQHF.

The rearrangement uses TRBV7-2 and TRBJ1-6; D gene uncertain. Germline-derived CDR1 and CDR2 are SGHTA and FQGNSA. The CDR3 is 15 amino acids. V lost 1 base, J lost 8 bases, and 12 bases lay in between. CDR3 residues: CASSLEGSGDSPLHF. CDR3 sequence (DNA): TGTGCCAGCAGCTTAGAAGGCTCTGGCGATTCACCCCTCCACTTT.

The rearrangement uses TRBV5-1 and TRBJ2-5, with D maybe TRBD2 (6 bases). The germline V and J ends were trimmed by 4 bases and 5 bases, with 15 bases remaining between them. The germline gives CDR1 SGHRS, CDR2 YFSETQ. The CDR3 extends over 14 amino acids. CDR3 sequence: CASSPALARETQYF. In nucleotides, the CDR3 is TGCGCCAGCAGCCCAGCACTAGCTCGTGAGACCCAGTACTTC.

This chain uses TRBV6-5 with TRBJ2-6; no firm D call. V dropped 7 bases and J dropped 0 bases, with 4 bases sitting between them. The CDR3 has 13 residues. Germline loops: CDR1 MNHEY, CDR2 SVGAGI. The CDR3 here is CASKSSGANVLTF. The CDR3 DNA follows: TGTGCCAGCAAAAGCTCTGGGGCCAACGTCCTGACTTTC.

The chain links TRBV20-1 to TRBJ1-1; the D gene is possibly TRBD1 (5 bases). V was pared by 3 bases and J by 1 base, with 9 bases between. The CDR3 extends over 13 amino acids. Looked up from germline, CDR1 is DFQATT and CDR2 is SNEGSKA (reference sequence). This CDR3 is CSASAGTNTEAFF. Here the CDR3 DNA reads TGCAGTGCTAGTGCGGGGACGAACACTGAAGCTTTCTTT.

A single count supports this clone. J is TRBJ2-2 and V is TRBV9, with D unresolved. This CDR3 is 13 amino acids long. Germline-derived CDR1 and CDR2 are SGDLS and YYNGEE. V lost 7 bases to trimming and J lost 7 bases, with 14 bases between them. The CDR3 DNA reads as TGTGCCAGCGCGATAGCCCCCCACGGGGAGCTGTTTTTT. It translates to CASAIAPHGELFF. The full variable domain, completed using reference TRBV9 and TRBJ2-2, is DSGVTQTPKHLITATGQRVTLRCSPRSGDLSVYWYQQSLDQGLQFLIQYYNGEERAKGNILERFSAQQFPDLHSELNLSSLELGDSALYFCASAIAPHGELFFGEGSRLTVL.

This clone was seen only once. This chain connects TRBV18 to TRBJ2-7; D possibly corresponds to TRBD1 (6 bases). The CDR3 spans 14 residues. CDR1 is KGHSH, CDR2 LQKENI, per germline. The V and J ends lost 2 bases and 5 bases respectively, with 13 bases between them. The chain's CDR3 is CASSPTLGAHEQYF. The CDR3 coding sequence is TGTGCCAGCTCACCAACTCTGGGGGCACACGAGCAGTACTTC.

V and J are TRBV30 and TRBJ1-1; tentatively, D is TRBD1 (5 bases). Germline CDR1 GTSNPN, CDR2 SVGIG (reference sequence). The V end was cut by 4 bases, the J end by 4 bases, with 13 bases between. The CDR3 has 13 residues. DNA of the CDR3: TGTGCCTGGATGGGGGTTAGTGGCACTGAAGCTTTCTTT. Translated: CAWMGVSGTEAFF.

The chain uses TRBV19 and TRBJ1-2; TRBD1 matches 7 bases. The CDR3 has 15 residues. J lost 4 bases, V lost 3 bases, and 8 bases had no gene match. Looked up from germline, CDR1 is LNHDA and CDR2 is SQIVND (reference sequence). This CDR3 reads CASSIYHRGSYGYTF. In DNA, the CDR3 is TGTGCCAGTAGTATTTATCACAGGGGTAGCTATGGCTACACCTTC. The full variable domain, completed using reference TRBV19 and TRBJ1-2, is DGGITQSPKYLFRKEGQNVTLSCEQNLNHDAMYWYRQDPGQGLRLIYYSQIVNDFQKGDIAEGYSVSREKKESFPLTVTSAQKNPTAFYLCASSIYHRGSYGYTFGSGTRLTVV.